These 29 T cell receptor beta chains originate from one sample sequenced in a study of post-analysis software for immune sequencing data. These receptors have no identified antigens. Findings and limits, study-wide: There were a few TRBV segments more frequent in patients than controls, and TRBV5-6, TRBV5-1 and TRBV20-1 were among them.

Unique-molecular-identifier-tagged TCR beta cDNA libraries were used. TCRdb re-called the PCR reads with MiXCR, one entry per CDR3 protein. The sample lists roughly 670,000 distinct CDR3 sequences, over 45% occurring once. The sequencing input was blood. The origin of the receptors is a girl aged 2-10 years with multiple sclerosis.

This clonotype was counted a few times. The genes are TRBV5-1 and TRBJ2-5; unclear D gene. Per germline, CDR1 SGHRS and CDR2 YFSETQ. The V end was cut by 2 bases, the J end by 2 bases, with 10 bases between. The CDR3 has 14 residues. Here the CDR3 DNA reads TGCGCCAGCAGCTTCTCGGCAGCACAAGAGACCCAGTACTTC. It codes for CASSFSAAQETQYF.

The V call is TRBV7-2, the J call TRBJ2-1; 11 nucleotides match TRBD2. V lost 3 bases to trimming and J lost 4 bases; unmatched junction nucleotides: 2. The V gene's germline CDR1 is SGHTA and CDR2 FQGNSA. CDR3 length equals 15 residues. CDR3 in amino acids: CASSFSGGGYNEQFF. CDR3 bases: TGTGCCAGCAGCTTTAGCGGGGGGGGTTACAATGAGCAGTTCTTC.

The chain is built from TRBV6-6 and TRBJ2-2, with D possibly matching TRBD2 (5 bases). This CDR3 is 14 amino acids long. Germline-derived CDR1 and CDR2 are MNHNY and SVGAGI (reference sequence). With 7 bases removed from V and 0 bases from J, the gap between germline ends came to 9 bases. The CDR3 loop reads CASMGRANTGELFF. For the CDR3, the DNA is TGTGCCAGCATGGGGAGAGCGAACACCGGGGAGCTGTTTTTT.

In its sample, this clonotype was seen a few times. The rearrangement joins TRBV20-1 to TRBJ2-3, with a weak D call TRBD2 (5 bases). This CDR3 region has 15 residues. V was shortened by 2 bases and J by 2 bases, with 14 bases between the two germline ends. The germline V gene has CDR1 DFQATT and CDR2 SNEGSKA (reference sequence). In DNA form, the CDR3 reads TGCAGTGCTAGATCCCTAGTGGAGGCCACAGATACGCAGTATTTT. Translated: CSARSLVEATDTQYF.

The V gene is TRBV15, the J gene TRBJ2-1, with D perhaps TRBD1 (5 bases). CDR3 length equals 15 residues. The ends were cut back, 0 bases at V and 2 bases at J, with 8 bases in the middle. CDR1 is LNHNV and CDR2 is YYDKDF in the germline V gene (reference sequence). CDR3 sequence reads: CATSRDGAAYNEQFF. The CDR3 DNA reads TGTGCCACCAGCAGAGATGGGGCAGCCTACAATGAGCAGTTCTTC.

V is TRBV19 and J is TRBJ2-1; 8 bases are shared with TRBD2. Unmatched junction bases numbered 7, after V lost 8 bases and J lost 1 base. Germline CDR1 is LNHDA and CDR2 is SQIVND (reference sequence). CDR3 length: 15 residues. The CDR3 reads CASGERESSYNEQFF. The CDR3 DNA is TGTGCCAGTGGTGAGCGGGAGTCTTCCTACAATGAGCAGTTCTTC.

The chain joins TRBV20-1 to TRBJ2-7; tentatively, D is TRBD2 (7 bases). The germline V and J ends were trimmed by 3 bases and 0 bases, with 9 bases remaining between them. The CDR3 length is 13 residues. CDR1 is DFQATT and CDR2 is SNEGSKA in the germline V gene (reference sequence). The CDR3 spells CSASGGASYEQYF. Here the CDR3 DNA reads TGCAGTGCTAGTGGGGGGGCCTCCTACGAGCAGTACTTC.

J is TRBJ2-5 and V is TRBV3-1, with 14 nucleotides matching TRBD2. The germline V gene encodes CDR1 LGHDT and CDR2 YNNKEL (reference sequence). CDR3 length: 17 amino acids. V was clipped by 1 base and J by 11 bases; unmatched bases: 12. The CDR3: CASSQGLTSGRAREQYF. The CDR3 bases are TGTGCCAGCAGCCAAGGATTGACTAGCGGGAGGGCCAGGGAGCAGTACTTC.

A few counts support this clonotype. This sequence joins TRBV29-1 and TRBJ2-3, with 10 bases that match TRBD2. CDR1 is SQVTM, CDR2 ANQGSEA, per germline. Unmatched junction bases numbered 9, after V lost 4 bases and J lost 5 bases. CDR3 length: 15 residues. The chain's CDR3 is CSVGPSGGAGDTQYF. The CDR3 nucleotides are TGCAGCGTTGGCCCCAGCGGGGGGGCCGGAGATACGCAGTATTTT.

The gene calls are TRBV29-1 and TRBJ2-3, with 12 bases lining up with TRBD2. This CDR3 is 14 amino acids long. Germline lookup yields CDR1 SQVTM and CDR2 ANQGSEA. V was pared by 8 bases and J by 2 bases, with 5 bases of the junction left unmatched. The CDR3 DNA is TGCAGCTTTGGACTAGCGGGGACCACAGATACGCAGTATTTT. Encoded protein: CSFGLAGTTDTQYF.

The chain has TRBV20-1 and TRBJ2-1; maybe TRBD2 (6 bases). V lost 4 bases, J lost 0 bases, and 13 bases lay in between. CDR1 and CDR2 (germline): DFQATT, SNEGSKA (reference sequence). The CDR3 has 15 amino acids. The DNA for the CDR3 is TGCAGTGCTACTAGACGGGAGACCTCCTACAATGAGCAGTTCTTC. Its translation: CSATRRETSYNEQFF.

The chain combines TRBV5-1 with TRBJ2-3, with TRBD2 identical over 11 bases. The J segment lost 2 bases and the V segment lost 4 bases, leaving 6 bases of the junction unmatched. The germline gives CDR1 SGHRS, CDR2 YFSETQ. The CDR3 sequence is 16 residues long. The CDR3 sequence: CASSAGTSGDTDTQYF. The CDR3 nucleotides read TGCGCCAGCAGCGCCGGGACTAGCGGAGACACAGATACGCAGTATTTT.

This clonotype was seen more than once but under ten times. The gene calls are TRBV12-3 or TRBV12-4 and TRBJ1-2, with D hard to call. The CDR3 sequence is 14 residues long. V was clipped by 5 bases and J by 6 bases, with 16 bases between them. The CDR3 nucleotides are TGTGCCAGCAGTCCCGGGTTACTCGGAGATGGCTACACCTTC. Translation: CASSPGLLGDGYTF.

This rearrangement joins TRBV4-3 to TRBJ2-5; 8 nucleotides match TRBD2. Germline CDR1 LGHNA, CDR2 YSLEER. V lost 0 bases, J lost 1 base, and 10 bases stayed unmatched. The CDR3 extends over 18 amino acids. This CDR3 reads CASSQEVAGGPPQETQYF. CDR3 coding DNA: TGCGCCAGCAGCCAAGAAGTGGCGGGGGGCCCCCCCCAAGAGACCCAGTACTTC.

This chain connects TRBV5-6 to TRBJ2-3, with TRBD1 matching 8 bases. With V trimmed by 3 bases and J by 0 bases, 6 bases remained unmatched. The CDR3 extends over 16 amino acids. Germline-derived CDR1 and CDR2 are SGHDT and YYEEEE. The CDR3 DNA reads as TGTGCCAGCAGCTCCGGACAGGGATTAAGCACAGATACGCAGTATTTT. The encoded protein is CASSSGQGLSTDTQYF.

The rearrangement joins TRBV5-5 to TRBJ1-2; 7 bases map to TRBD1. After removal of 2 bases from V and 0 bases from J, the junction contained 4 bases not matched to a gene. The CDR3 contains 15 residues. The germline V gene has CDR1 SGHKS and CDR2 YYEKEE (reference sequence). CDR3 sequence reads: CASSFRDRANYGYTF. The CDR3 nucleotides are TGTGCCAGCAGCTTCCGGGACAGAGCTAACTATGGCTACACCTTC.

V gene TRBV29-1 combines with J gene TRBJ2-5, with unresolved D. The V end lost 4 bases, the J end lost 3 bases, and 9 bases lay between the germline ends. Germline V lookup: CDR1 SQVTM, CDR2 ANQGSEA. The CDR3 loop spans 12 amino acids. The chain's CDR3 is CSVAVQEETQYF. The CDR3, as DNA: TGCAGCGTTGCCGTGCAGGAAGAGACCCAGTACTTC.

V gene TRBV11-2 combines with J gene TRBJ2-3; 9 bases line up with TRBD2. CDR1 is SGHAT, CDR2 FQNNGV, per germline. The CDR3 length is 15 residues. Trimming at V came to 4 bases and at J to 1 base, leaving 3 bases not matched to a gene. The CDR3 loop reads CASSSIAGGTDTQYF. The CDR3 DNA reads TGTGCCAGCAGCTCAATAGCGGGGGGCACAGATACGCAGTATTTT.

DNA for the CDR3: TGTGCCAGCAGCTTAGAACTTGAGAACGGTTCACCCCTCCACTTT. This codes for CASSLELENGSPLHF. The V gene is TRBV7-9, the J gene TRBJ1-6; D is unclear. The CDR3 length is 15 residues. The V gene's germline CDR1 is SEHNR and CDR2 FQNEAQ (reference sequence). Trimming took off 1 base at V and 9 bases at J, with 13 bases between the two ends.

The chain links TRBV10-3 to TRBJ2-7; no clear D. Germline CDR1 and CDR2: ENHRY and SYGVKD. This CDR3 region has 15 residues. Trimming shortened V by 0 bases and J by 1 base, and 10 bases separated the two germline ends. In nucleotides, the CDR3 is TGTGCCATCAGTGAGTCCGGCGGTAGTTCCTACGAGCAGTACTTC. Amino acid sequence: CAISESGGSSYEQYF.

The chain has TRBV4-3 and TRBJ1-2; no clear D gene. The V and J ends lost 1 base and 7 bases respectively, with 13 bases between them. The germline gives CDR1 LGHNA, CDR2 YSLEER. The CDR3 runs 14 residues. The CDR3 DNA sequence: TGCGCCAGCAGCCAAGCGGAGGGCAGACGTGGCTACACCTTC. Translation gives CASSQAEGRRGYTF.

The chain has TRBV20-1 and TRBJ2-5; TRBD1 agrees at 7 bases. The V segment lost 7 bases and the J segment 2 bases; nucleotides outside the gene matches: 1. Per the germline V gene, CDR1 is DFQATT and CDR2 is SNEGSKA (reference sequence). The CDR3 covers 11 residues. The CDR3 loop reads CSGDRQETQYF. The DNA of the CDR3 is TGCAGTGGGGACAGACAAGAGACCCAGTACTTC.

V gene TRBV7-9 combines with J gene TRBJ1-6; D is uncertain. This CDR3 has 13 amino acids. Looked up from germline, CDR1 is SEHNR and CDR2 is FQNEAQ (reference sequence). Trimming took 1 base from V and 7 from J, leaving 5 bases between them. CDR3 in amino acids: CASSLGGNSPLHF. The CDR3 DNA follows: TGTGCCAGCAGCTTAGGAGGGAATTCACCCCTCCACTTT.

The chain links TRBV11-3 to TRBJ2-1, with 7 nucleotides matching TRBD2. The germline CDR1 and CDR2 sequences are SGHNT and YENEEA. This CDR3 spans 17 amino acids. With V trimmed by 5 bases and J by 2 bases, 12 bases remained unmatched. CDR3 nucleotide sequence: TGTGCCAGCAGCATGGGGGGGGGACTAAGTACCTACAATGAGCAGTTCTTC. Translation: CASSMGGGLSTYNEQFF. The variable domain in full, completed from reference TRBV11-3 and TRBJ2-1, reads EAGVVQSPRYKIIEKKQPVAFWCNPISGHNTLYWYLQNLGQGPELLIRYENEEAVDDSQLPKDRFSAERLKGVDSTLKIQPAELGDSAVYLCASSMGGGLSTYNEQFFGPGTRLTVL.

The rearrangement uses TRBV7-9 and TRBJ2-7; a weak D match, TRBD1 (5 bases). The CDR3 runs 15 residues. V was clipped by 3 bases and J by 6 bases, with 18 bases between them. Looked up from germline, CDR1 is SEHNR and CDR2 is FQNEAQ (reference sequence). In DNA, the CDR3 is TGTGCCAGCAGCTTTGGTGGCCCCCAGGGTGGCGAGCAGTACTTC. It yields the protein CASSFGGPQGGEQYF.

The V and J genes are TRBV27 and TRBJ2-1; the match to TRBD1 covers 11 bases. J gave up 3 bases and V 5 bases, and 15 bases lay outside the gene matches. Per the germline V gene, CDR1 is MNHEY and CDR2 is SMNVEV (reference sequence). The CDR3 spans 19 residues. The CDR3 protein is CASSLISMWGTGGYNEQFF. CDR3 nucleotides: TGTGCCAGCAGTCTCATTTCGATGTGGGGGACAGGGGGCTACAATGAGCAGTTCTTC.

In this sample, this clonotype turned up a few times. V is TRBV6-2 or TRBV6-3 and J is TRBJ2-4; D is unclear. Trimming took 7 bases from V and 0 from J, leaving 16 bases between them. In germline, CDR1 is MNHEY, CDR2 SVGEGT. The length of the CDR3 is 16 residues. The CDR3 spells CASTKEILLAKNIQYF. DNA for the CDR3: TGTGCCAGCACCAAGGAGATTTTACTAGCCAAAAACATTCAGTACTTC.

J is TRBJ2-7 and V is TRBV15; D remains ambiguous. Germline V gene sequence: CDR1 LNHNV, CDR2 YYDKDF (reference sequence). The CDR3 covers 17 residues. V was pared by 1 base and J by 4 bases, with 20 bases between. The CDR3 spells CATSRVGRWTASYEQYF. The CDR3 bases are TGTGCCACCAGCAGAGTGGGCCGATGGACGGCTTCTTACGAGCAGTACTTC. Complete variable domain (other parts from reference TRBV15 and TRBJ2-7): DAMVIQNPRYQVTQFGKPVTLSCSQTLNHNVMYWYQQKSSQAPKLLFHYYDKDFNNEADTPDNFQSRRPNTSFCFLDIRSPGLGDTAMYLCATSRVGRWTASYEQYFGPGTRLTVT.

The chain carries TRBV7-2 and TRBJ2-7, with TRBD2 as a possible D gene (6 bases). The V end lost 5 bases, the J end lost 0 bases, and 17 bases lay between the germline ends. CDR3 length equals 16 residues. Germline-derived CDR1 and CDR2 are SGHTA and FQGNSA. The CDR3 protein is CASSVSGTASSYEQYF. The CDR3 nucleotides read TGTGCCAGCAGCGTCTCCGGGACTGCTAGCTCCTACGAGCAGTACTTC.